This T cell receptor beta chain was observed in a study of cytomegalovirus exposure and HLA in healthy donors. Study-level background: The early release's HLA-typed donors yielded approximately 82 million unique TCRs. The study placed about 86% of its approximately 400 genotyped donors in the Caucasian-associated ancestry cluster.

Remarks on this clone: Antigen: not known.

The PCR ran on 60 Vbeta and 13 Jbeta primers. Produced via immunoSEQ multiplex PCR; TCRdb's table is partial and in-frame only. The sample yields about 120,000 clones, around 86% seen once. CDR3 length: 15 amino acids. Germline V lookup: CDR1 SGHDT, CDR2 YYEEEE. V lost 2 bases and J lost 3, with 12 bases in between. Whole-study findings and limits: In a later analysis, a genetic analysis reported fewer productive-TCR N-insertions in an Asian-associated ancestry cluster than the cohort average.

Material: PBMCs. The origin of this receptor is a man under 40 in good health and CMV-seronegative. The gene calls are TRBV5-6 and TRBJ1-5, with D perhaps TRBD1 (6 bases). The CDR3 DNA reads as TGTGCCAGCAGCTTCCGACAGGAACACAATCAGCCCCAGCATTTT. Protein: CASSFRQEHNQPQHF. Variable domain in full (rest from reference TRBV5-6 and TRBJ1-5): DAGVTQSPTHLIKTRGQQVTLRCSPKSGHDTVSWYQQALGQGPQFIFQYYEEEERQRGNFPDRFSGHQFPNYSSELNVNALLLGDSALYLCASSFRQEHNQPQHFGDGTRLSIL.